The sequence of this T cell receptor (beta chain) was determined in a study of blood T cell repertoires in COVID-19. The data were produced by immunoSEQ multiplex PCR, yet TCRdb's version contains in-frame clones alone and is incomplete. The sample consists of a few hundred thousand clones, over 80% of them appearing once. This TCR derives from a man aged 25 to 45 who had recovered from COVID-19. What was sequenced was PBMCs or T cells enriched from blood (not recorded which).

The DNA of the CDR3 is TGTGCCAGCAGCCAAGTGCGGGGAAACTATGGCTACACCTTC. As protein: CASSQVRGNYGYTF. The chain links TRBV14 to TRBJ1-2, with no clear D. In germline, CDR1 is SGHDN, CDR2 FVKESK. The V gene lost 1 base and the J gene lost 2 bases, with 8 bases spanning the gap. This CDR3 is built from 14 residues.